These 32 T cell receptor beta chains were all obtained from the same sample, sequenced in a study of blood T cell repertoires in COVID-19. TCRdb's copy holds only in-frame clones and misses some; the assay was immunoSEQ multiplex PCR. The repertoire includes approximately 140,000 clones, about nine tenths of them detected once, and more than 2.5% sits in the top ten. The specimen was peripheral blood. The receptors were sampled from a human donor with COVID-19, enrolled during active disease. The donor label of this sample is uncertain.

The chain carries TRBV19 and TRBJ2-3; D remains unclear. Germline V CDR1 and CDR2: LNHDA, SQIVND (reference sequence). CDR3 size: 13 residues. Trimming left V 7 bases short and J 0 bases short, with 8 bases between. CDR3 sequence reads: CASIGASTDTQYF. The CDR3 DNA follows: TGTGCCAGTATTGGAGCAAGCACAGATACGCAGTATTTT.

The chain couples TRBV20-1 to TRBJ1-2, with a tentative D call TRBD1 (5 bases). Trimming removed 6 bases from V and 8 bases from J, with 13 bases in between. In germline, CDR1 is DFQATT, CDR2 SNEGSKA (reference sequence). The CDR3 contains 11 residues. CDR3 in DNA: TGCAGTGCCATGAGGGGAGGGGGCTACACCTTC. It translates to CSAMRGGGYTF.

The J gene is TRBJ1-2, the V gene TRBV5-4; the D gene is possibly TRBD1 (6 bases). The germline gives CDR1 SGHNT, CDR2 YYREEE (reference sequence). With 4 bases removed from V and 1 base from J, the gap between germline ends came to 11 bases. The CDR3 sequence is 14 residues long. CDR3 bases: TGTGCCAGCAGCCTTGGACAGAATAACTATGGCTACACCTTC. Translating it yields CASSLGQNNYGYTF.

The chain carries TRBV7-9 and TRBJ2-5; maybe TRBD1 (5 bases). The length of the CDR3 is 13 residues. V dropped 6 bases and J dropped 2 bases, with 10 bases sitting between them. The V gene's germline CDR1 is SEHNR and CDR2 FQNEAQ (reference sequence). In DNA, the CDR3 is TGTGCCAGCAGGGTGGCAGGGCAAGAGACCCAGTACTTC. Its translation: CASRVAGQETQYF.

This clone was found once. This chain links TRBV7-9 with TRBJ2-2; D gene unclear. The CDR3 is 13 amino acids. Trimming shortened V by 1 base and J by 4 bases, and 4 bases separated the two germline ends. Germline V gene lookup returns CDR1 SEHNR and CDR2 FQNEAQ (reference sequence). The CDR3 DNA reads as TGTGCCAGCAGCTTAGACTCCACCGGGGAGCTGTTTTTT. It codes for CASSLDSTGELFF. Full variable domain (rest looked up from reference TRBV7-9 and TRBJ2-2): DTGVSQNPRHKITKRGQNVTFRCDPISEHNRLYWYRQTLGQGPEFLTYFQNEAQLEKSRLLSDRFSAERPKGSFSTLEIQRTEQGDSAMYLCASSLDSTGELFFGEGSRLTVL.

Notes on this clone: At the DNA level, this CDR3 is encoded by other sequences in the same sample as well. This sequence joins TRBV29-1 and TRBJ1-1; perhaps TRBD1 as D (6 bases). The CDR3 spans 13 residues. Germline CDR1 reads SQVTM; CDR2 reads ANQGSEA. V was cut by 6 bases and J by 0 bases, with 11 bases left in between. CDR3 bases: TGCAGCGTCGATGGACAGCTGAACACTGAAGCTTTCTTT. It yields the protein CSVDGQLNTEAFF.

The V gene is TRBV2, the J gene TRBJ1-5; TRBD1 is a possible D gene (6 bases). Germline-derived CDR1 and CDR2 are SNHLY and FYNNEI. Trimming removed 5 bases at V and 7 bases at J, with 18 bases between. There are 15 residues in the CDR3. CDR3 sequence reads: CASSRGLTGGQPQHF. CDR3 DNA: TGTGCCAGCAGTAGGGGCCTCACGGGGGGCCAGCCCCAGCATTTT.

The gene calls are TRBV19 and TRBJ1-1; tentatively, D is TRBD1 (5 bases). The CDR3 is 15 amino acids. Trimming removed 3 bases from V and 4 bases from J, with 15 bases in between. CDR1 and CDR2 from the germline V gene are LNHDA and SQIVND (reference sequence). CDR3 protein: CASSIGPGQVTEAFF. The CDR3 DNA reads as TGTGCCAGTAGTATCGGGCCAGGGCAGGTCACTGAAGCTTTCTTT.

This chain joins TRBV9 and TRBJ1-5, with unresolved D. The germline V gene has CDR1 SGDLS and CDR2 YYNGEE. The CDR3 covers 14 residues. Between the trimmed V and J ends, which lost 0 bases and 6 bases, there was a span of 10 bases. CDR3 residues: CASSVAGSVQPQHF. The CDR3 nucleotides are TGTGCCAGCAGCGTAGCGGGGTCGGTTCAGCCCCAGCATTTT.

The chain has TRBV3-1 (or the pseudogene TRBV3-2) and TRBJ2-3; TRBD2 matches 7 bases. Germline CDR1 is LGHDT and CDR2 is YNNKEL (reference sequence). The CDR3 is made up of 15 amino acids. V was pared by 1 base and J by 4 bases, with 5 bases of the junction left unmatched. CDR3 sequence (DNA): TGTGCCAGCAGCCAAGCGGGTGGGGGGGCAGATACGCAGTATTTT. Its translation: CASSQAGGGADTQYF.

The V call is TRBV12-3 or TRBV12-4, the J call TRBJ2-7; D gene uncertain. This CDR3 has 11 residues. V shed 6 bases and J shed 6 bases, with 9 bases lying between them. This CDR3 is CASRQESEQYF. CDR3 sequence (DNA): TGTGCCAGCAGACAAGAATCCGAGCAGTACTTC.

V and J are TRBV11-3 and TRBJ2-7, with 12 positions matching TRBD2. The V gene's germline CDR1 is SGHNT and CDR2 YENEEA. V was clipped by 3 bases and J by 2 bases; unmatched bases: 8. The CDR3 sequence is 17 residues long. CDR3 sequence: CASSFGLAGTATYEQYF. The CDR3 nucleotides read TGTGCCAGCAGCTTTGGACTAGCGGGAACCGCTACCTACGAGCAGTACTTC. The full variable domain, its missing parts supplied by reference TRBV11-3 and TRBJ2-7, is EAGVVQSPRYKIIEKKQPVAFWCNPISGHNTLYWYLQNLGQGPELLIRYENEEAVDDSQLPKDRFSAERLKGVDSTLKIQPAELGDSAVYLCASSFGLAGTATYEQYFGPGTRLTVT.

The gene calls are TRBV5-6 and TRBJ2-5, with 7 positions matching TRBD2. V trimming: 4 bases; J trimming: 1 base; junction bases outside the gene matches: 10. Germline lookup yields CDR1 SGHDT and CDR2 YYEEEE. This CDR3 has 16 amino acids. CDR3 sequence: CASSLGWGGSQETQYF. The CDR3 bases are TGTGCCAGCAGCCTGGGGTGGGGCGGGAGCCAAGAGACCCAGTACTTC.

The chain recombines TRBV29-1 with TRBJ2-1, with TRBD2 as a possible D gene (5 bases). CDR1 and CDR2 from the germline V gene are SQVTM and ANQGSEA. The CDR3 has 12 residues. Trimming removed 2 bases from V and 8 bases from J, with 10 bases in between. Here the CDR3 DNA reads TGCAGCGTTGAACGGGGAATGGATGAGCAGTTCTTC. Amino acid sequence: CSVERGMDEQFF.

This clone turned up a few times. Different DNA sequences within this sample yield the same CDR3. V usage is TRBV11-3 and J usage is TRBJ1-3; D not resolved. The CDR3 consists of 13 residues. V lost 3 bases and J 8 bases, leaving 11 bases between the germline ends. Germline V gene lookup returns CDR1 SGHNT and CDR2 YENEEA. CDR3 amino acids: CASSLAPGDTIYF. CDR3 nucleotide sequence: TGTGCCAGCAGCTTGGCACCCGGGGACACCATATATTTT.

The CDR3 region has the DNA TGTGCCATCAGTGAGGACAAGAACACTGAAGCTTTCTTT. This gives the protein CAISEDKNTEAFF. The chain couples TRBV10-3 to TRBJ1-1; D gene uncertain. The CDR3 extends over 13 amino acids. Germline assignment: CDR1 ENHRY and CDR2 SYGVKD. Trimming left V 2 bases short and J 1 base short, with 5 bases between.

This clone was seen a single time. This chain connects TRBV15 to TRBJ2-7; 7 bases align to TRBD1. Germline CDR1 LNHNV, CDR2 YYDKDF (reference sequence). The CDR3 consists of 15 residues. V gave up 0 bases and J gave up 5 bases; unmatched junction bases: 7. The CDR3 here is CATSRDRGQFHEQYF. CDR3 DNA: TGTGCCACCAGCAGAGATCGGGGACAGTTTCACGAGCAGTACTTC.

The chain couples TRBV6-5 to TRBJ2-7, with a possible D match to TRBD2 (6 bases). Trimming removed 1 base from V and 2 bases from J, with 9 bases in between. Germline lookup yields CDR1 MNHEY and CDR2 SVGAGI. The CDR3 totals 14 residues. CDR3 sequence reads: CASSYWAGPYEQYF. CDR3 DNA: TGTGCCAGCAGTTACTGGGCGGGGCCCTACGAGCAGTACTTC.

Only one count was recorded for this clone. The chain couples TRBV5-8 to TRBJ1-5; 7 bases line up with TRBD1. The CDR3 is 18 residues long. The V and J ends lost 2 bases and 2 bases, in that order; junction bases with no gene match: 13. Germline loops: CDR1 SGHTS, CDR2 YDEGEE. The CDR3 loop reads CASSFWAEGAGGNQPQHF. The CDR3 DNA is TGTGCCAGCAGCTTTTGGGCCGAGGGGGCAGGAGGCAATCAGCCCCAGCATTTT.

This clone came up once. The chain has TRBV4-1 and TRBJ2-3; TRBD2 matches at 13 bases. The trim removed 2 bases at V and 9 bases at J, leaving 5 bases unmatched. In germline, CDR1 is MGHRA, CDR2 YSYEKL. The CDR3 spans 15 residues. The DNA for the CDR3 is TGCGCCAGCAGCCAAACTAGCGGGGGGGCCCTGACGCAGTATTTT. This codes for CASSQTSGGALTQYF.

The chain carries TRBV5-1 and TRBJ1-3; D not resolved. Per the germline V gene, CDR1 is SGHRS and CDR2 is YFSETQ. CDR3 size: 14 residues. Trimming removed 0 bases at V and 4 bases at J, with 8 bases between. The CDR3 loop reads CASSLEPSGNTIYF. CDR3 coding DNA: TGCGCCAGCAGCTTGGAACCGAGCGGAAACACCATATATTTT.

On this clone: One end of the junction varies from germline; a read error may be responsible. CDR3 sequence (DNA): TGTGCCTGCAGCGGGGAGGAGGGGAATGAGCAGTTCTTC. Protein sequence: CACSGEEGNEQFF. This chain links TRBV6-2 or TRBV6-3 with TRBJ2-1; 7 positions agree with TRBD2. CDR3 length: 13 amino acids. Per the germline V gene, CDR1 is MNHEY and CDR2 is SVGEGT.

The rearrangement links TRBV18 to TRBJ1-6, with 7 bases that match TRBD1. The V and J ends lost 3 bases and 9 bases, in that order; junction bases with no gene match: 11. The CDR3 sequence is 16 residues long. Germline loops: CDR1 KGHSH, CDR2 LQKENI. Written as DNA, the CDR3 is TGTGCCAGCTCACCGCCATCCGGGACAGCTATTTCACCCCTCCACTTT. Translating it yields CASSPPSGTAISPLHF.

V is TRBV5-1 and J is TRBJ2-5, with D maybe TRBD2 (6 bases). The germline V gene has CDR1 SGHRS and CDR2 YFSETQ. The length of the CDR3 is 15 residues. The V end was cut by 2 bases, the J end by 5 bases, with 16 bases between. The CDR3 reads CASSFVASGEETQYF. CDR3 nucleotides: TGCGCCAGCAGCTTCGTGGCGTCGGGGGAGGAGACCCAGTACTTC.

The V call is TRBV5-1, the J call TRBJ2-3, with TRBD1 matching over 7 bases. V lost 4 bases, J lost 3 bases, and 14 bases stayed unmatched. From germline, CDR1 is SGHRS and CDR2 YFSETQ. The CDR3 is 17 amino acids. CDR3 coding DNA: TGCGCCAGCAGCGATTCGGGACAGCTTGAGGATACAGATACGCAGTATTTT. This translates into CASSDSGQLEDTDTQYF.

The chain joins TRBV18 to TRBJ1-5, with 8 bases identical to TRBD1. Germline trimming cut 3 bases from V and 1 base from J; bases unmatched to any gene: 5. The CDR3 length is 16 residues. CDR1 is KGHSH and CDR2 is LQKENI in the germline V gene. The CDR3 loop is CASSPTGARSNQPQHF. Written as DNA, the CDR3 is TGTGCCAGCTCACCGACAGGGGCCAGGAGCAATCAGCCCCAGCATTTT.

The chain joins TRBV19 to TRBJ1-2, with 7 bases matching TRBD1. This CDR3 contains 13 residues. V dropped 5 bases and J dropped 4; count of bases not matched to a gene: 4. Germline assignment: CDR1 LNHDA and CDR2 SQIVND (reference sequence). The CDR3 spells CASSRGQSYGYTF. DNA for the CDR3: TGTGCCAGTAGTCGGGGACAGAGCTATGGCTACACCTTC. The full variable domain, its missing parts supplied by reference TRBV19 and TRBJ1-2, is DGGITQSPKYLFRKEGQNVTLSCEQNLNHDAMYWYRQDPGQGLRLIYYSQIVNDFQKGDIAEGYSVSREKKESFPLTVTSAQKNPTAFYLCASSRGQSYGYTFGSGTRLTVV.

The chain uses TRBV11-2 and TRBJ1-4; TRBD1 might be the D (5 bases). CDR1 SGHAT and CDR2 FQNNGV come from the germline V gene. Between the trimmed V and J ends, which lost 4 bases and 5 bases, there was a span of 14 bases. The CDR3 consists of 15 residues. CDR3: CASSSATRGNEKLFF. The CDR3 DNA reads TGTGCCAGCAGCTCAGCGACCCGGGGGAATGAAAAACTGTTTTTT.

As DNA, the CDR3 is TGTGCCAGCAGTGAATTAGAAACAGATACGCAGTATTTT. It translates to CASSELETDTQYF. This chain connects TRBV25-1 to TRBJ2-3, with D uncertain. Germline V gene sequence: CDR1 MGHDK, CDR2 SYGVNS. The CDR3 loop spans 13 amino acids. V lost 1 base and J 3 bases, leaving 5 bases between the germline ends.

This chain links TRBV30 with TRBJ2-5; D remains unclear. Germline loops: CDR1 GTSNPN, CDR2 SVGIG (reference sequence). This CDR3 region has 11 residues. Trimming stripped 0 bases from V and 7 bases from J, with 6 bases between. The CDR3 bases are TGTGCCTGGAGTGTACGAGGGACCCAGTACTTC. This codes for CAWSVRGTQYF. Combining the CDR3 with reference TRBV30 and TRBJ2-5 gives the whole variable domain SQTIHQWPATLVQPVGSPLSLECTVEGTSNPNLYWYRQAAGRGLQLLFYSVGIGQISSEVPQNLSASRPQDRQFILSSKKLLLSDSGFYLCAWSVRGTQYFGPGTRLLVL.

The chain is built from TRBV9 and TRBJ1-2; D is perhaps TRBD1 (5 bases). The V end lost 6 bases, the J end lost 4 bases, and 19 bases lay between the germline ends. This CDR3 spans 15 amino acids. Germline V gene lookup returns CDR1 SGDLS and CDR2 YYNGEE. The DNA of the CDR3 is TGTGCCAGCACACCCGATGGAGGGGTCCTCTATGGCTACACCTTC. Its protein is CASTPDGGVLYGYTF.

CDR3: CASSLVRGTLRDEAFF. Written as DNA, the CDR3 is TGCGCCAGCAGCTTGGTCAGGGGCACCCTTAGGGATGAAGCTTTCTTT. The chain uses TRBV5-1 and TRBJ1-1; maybe TRBD1 (6 bases). From germline, CDR1 is SGHRS and CDR2 YFSETQ. V lost 0 bases and J lost 7, with 19 bases in between. The CDR3 covers 16 residues.